This T cell receptor (beta chain) appears in the sequencing data of a study of T cells in Graves' hyperthyroidism and ophthalmopathy. The PBMCs were taken from around 9 ml of fresh peripheral blood. The sample holds many counts of this clonotype. This CDR3 has 14 amino acids. CDR1 GTSNPN and CDR2 SVGIG come from the germline V gene (reference sequence). V was shortened by 0 bases and J by 3 bases, with 11 bases between the two germline ends. RNA transcripts served as the template for amplifying TCR beta CDR3 regions. First-round RT-PCR of the TCR CDR3 relied on the HTBI primer set. TCRdb ran MiXCR on the multiplex PCR reads and lists one entry per CDR3 protein. The sample includes 300,000 to 450,000 distinct CDR3 sequences, 14% of them seen just once.

The V call is TRBV30, the J call TRBJ1-1; tentatively, D is TRBD1 (5 bases). The origin of this receptor is a woman between 55 and 75 years old with Graves' hyperthyroidism. Sequenced sample: blood. In DNA form, the CDR3 reads TGTGCCTGGAGTGTACCCCCCAGGGACACTGAAGCTTTCTTT. Its translation: CAWSVPPRDTEAFF.